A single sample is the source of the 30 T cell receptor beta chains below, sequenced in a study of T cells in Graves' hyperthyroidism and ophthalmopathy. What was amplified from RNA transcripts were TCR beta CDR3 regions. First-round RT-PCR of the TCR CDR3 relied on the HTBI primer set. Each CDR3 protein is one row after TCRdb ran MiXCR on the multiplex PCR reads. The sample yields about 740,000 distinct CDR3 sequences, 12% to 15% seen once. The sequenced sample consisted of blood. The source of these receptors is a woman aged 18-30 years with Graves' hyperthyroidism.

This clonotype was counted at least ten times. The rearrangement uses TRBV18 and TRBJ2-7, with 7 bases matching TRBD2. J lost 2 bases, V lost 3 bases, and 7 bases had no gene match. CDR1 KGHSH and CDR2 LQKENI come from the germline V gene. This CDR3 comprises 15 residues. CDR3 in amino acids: CASSPQRTRTYEQYF. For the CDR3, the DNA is TGTGCCAGCTCACCGCAGCGGACTAGGACCTACGAGCAGTACTTC.

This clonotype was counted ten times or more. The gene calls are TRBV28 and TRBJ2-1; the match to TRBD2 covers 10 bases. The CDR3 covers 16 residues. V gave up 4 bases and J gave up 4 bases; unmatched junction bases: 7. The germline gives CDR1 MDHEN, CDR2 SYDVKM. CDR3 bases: TGTGCCAGCAGTTCCCCCCTAGCGGGAGTTTACAATGAGCAGTTCTTC. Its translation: CASSSPLAGVYNEQFF.

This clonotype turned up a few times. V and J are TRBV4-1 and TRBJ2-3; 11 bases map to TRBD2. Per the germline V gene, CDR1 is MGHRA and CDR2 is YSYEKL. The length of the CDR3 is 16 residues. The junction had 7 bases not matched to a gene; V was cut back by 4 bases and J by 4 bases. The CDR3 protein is CASSLRGLADSDTQYF. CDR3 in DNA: TGCGCCAGCAGCCTCCGGGGACTAGCGGATTCAGATACGCAGTATTTT.

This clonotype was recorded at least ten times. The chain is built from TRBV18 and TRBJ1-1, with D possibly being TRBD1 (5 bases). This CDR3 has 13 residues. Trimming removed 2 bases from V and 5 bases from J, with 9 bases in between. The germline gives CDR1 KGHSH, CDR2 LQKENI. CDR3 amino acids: CASSPGTGTEAFF. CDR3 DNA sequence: TGTGCCAGCTCACCAGGGACTGGAACTGAAGCTTTCTTT.

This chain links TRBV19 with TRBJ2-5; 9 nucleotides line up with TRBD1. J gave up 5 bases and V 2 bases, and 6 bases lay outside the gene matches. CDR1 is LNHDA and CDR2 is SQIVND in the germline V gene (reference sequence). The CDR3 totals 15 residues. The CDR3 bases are TGTGCCAGTAGTATACCGGGACAGGGTCGGGAGACCCAGTACTTC. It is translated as CASSIPGQGRETQYF.

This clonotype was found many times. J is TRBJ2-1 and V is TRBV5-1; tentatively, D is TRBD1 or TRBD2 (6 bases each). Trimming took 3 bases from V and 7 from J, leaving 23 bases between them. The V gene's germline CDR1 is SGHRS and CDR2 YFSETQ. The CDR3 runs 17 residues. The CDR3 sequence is CASSSGTSRGDMNEQFF. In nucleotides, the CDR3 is TGCGCCAGCAGCTCGGGGACATCGAGGGGGGACATGAATGAGCAGTTCTTC.

This chain's CDR3 is CASSPSTGDTYGYTF. In DNA form, the CDR3 reads TGTGCCAGCAGCCCATCTACCGGCGACACCTATGGCTACACCTTC. This chain uses TRBV9 with TRBJ1-2; D is ambiguous. Germline V gives CDR1 SGDLS, CDR2 YYNGEE. Trimming removed 4 bases at V and 4 bases at J, with 17 bases between. CDR3 length: 15 residues.

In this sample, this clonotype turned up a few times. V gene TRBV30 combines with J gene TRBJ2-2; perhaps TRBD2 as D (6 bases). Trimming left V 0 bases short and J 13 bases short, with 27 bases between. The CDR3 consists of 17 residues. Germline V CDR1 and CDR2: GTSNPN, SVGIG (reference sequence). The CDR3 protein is CAWSVRKPGVPVRVLFF. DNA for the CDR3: TGTGCCTGGAGTGTACGAAAGCCGGGGGTCCCCGTGCGGGTGCTGTTTTTT.

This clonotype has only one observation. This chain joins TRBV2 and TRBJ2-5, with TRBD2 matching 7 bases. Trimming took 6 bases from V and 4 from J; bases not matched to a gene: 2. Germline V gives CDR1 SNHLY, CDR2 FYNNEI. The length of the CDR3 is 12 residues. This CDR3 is CASSGRSETQYF. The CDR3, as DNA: TGTGCCAGCAGCGGGAGGTCAGAGACCCAGTACTTC.

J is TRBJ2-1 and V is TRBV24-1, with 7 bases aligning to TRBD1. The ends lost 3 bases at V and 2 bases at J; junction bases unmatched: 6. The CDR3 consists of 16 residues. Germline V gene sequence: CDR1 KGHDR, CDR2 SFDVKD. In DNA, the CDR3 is TGTGCCACCAGTGATCCCCGACAGGGAACCTACAATGAGCAGTTCTTC. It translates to CATSDPRQGTYNEQFF.

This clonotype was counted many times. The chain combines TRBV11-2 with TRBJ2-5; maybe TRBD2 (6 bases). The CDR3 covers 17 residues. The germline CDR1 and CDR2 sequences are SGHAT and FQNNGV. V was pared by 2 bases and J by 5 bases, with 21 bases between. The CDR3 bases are TGTGCCAGCAGCTTAACGGGAGTATTCCGGGCAGGGGAGACCCAGTACTTC. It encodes CASSLTGVFRAGETQYF.

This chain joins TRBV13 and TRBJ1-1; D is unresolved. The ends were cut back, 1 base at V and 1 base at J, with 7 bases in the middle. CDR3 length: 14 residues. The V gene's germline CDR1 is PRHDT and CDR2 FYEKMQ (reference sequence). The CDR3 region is CASSLVGSNTEAFF. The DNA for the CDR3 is TGTGCCAGCAGCTTAGTTGGCTCGAACACTGAAGCTTTCTTT.

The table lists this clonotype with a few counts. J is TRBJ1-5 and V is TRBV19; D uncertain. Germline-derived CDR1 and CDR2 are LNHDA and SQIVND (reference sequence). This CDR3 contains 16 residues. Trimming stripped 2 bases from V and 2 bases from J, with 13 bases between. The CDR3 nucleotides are TGTGCCAGTAGTATAAAGGGAAAGGGAGGCAATCAGCCCCAGCATTTT. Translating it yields CASSIKGKGGNQPQHF.

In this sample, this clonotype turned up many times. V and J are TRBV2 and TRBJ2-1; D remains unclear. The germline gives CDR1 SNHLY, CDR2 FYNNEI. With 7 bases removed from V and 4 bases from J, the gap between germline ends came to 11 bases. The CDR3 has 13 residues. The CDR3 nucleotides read TGTGCCAGCATGGCCGCCAGATACAATGAGCAGTTCTTC. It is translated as CASMAARYNEQFF.

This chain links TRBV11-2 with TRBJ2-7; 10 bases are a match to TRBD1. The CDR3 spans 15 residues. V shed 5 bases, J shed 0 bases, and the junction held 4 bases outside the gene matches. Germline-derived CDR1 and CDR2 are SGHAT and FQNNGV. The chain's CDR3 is CASSRGQGFSYEQYF. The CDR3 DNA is TGTGCCAGCAGCCGGGGACAGGGGTTCTCCTACGAGCAGTACTTC.

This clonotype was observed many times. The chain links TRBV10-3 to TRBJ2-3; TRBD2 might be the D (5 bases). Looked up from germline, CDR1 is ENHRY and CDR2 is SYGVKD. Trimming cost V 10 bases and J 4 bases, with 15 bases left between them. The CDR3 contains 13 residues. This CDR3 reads CASPEGRADTQYF. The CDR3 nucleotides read TGTGCCAGCCCCGAAGGGAGAGCAGATACGCAGTATTTT.

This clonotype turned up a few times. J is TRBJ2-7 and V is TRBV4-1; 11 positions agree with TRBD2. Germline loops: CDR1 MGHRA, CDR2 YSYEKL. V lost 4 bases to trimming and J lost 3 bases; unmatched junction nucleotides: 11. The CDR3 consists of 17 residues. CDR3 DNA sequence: TGCGCCAGCAGCCCGGGACTAGCGGTTACGCGAGTCTACGAGCAGTACTTC. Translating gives CASSPGLAVTRVYEQYF.

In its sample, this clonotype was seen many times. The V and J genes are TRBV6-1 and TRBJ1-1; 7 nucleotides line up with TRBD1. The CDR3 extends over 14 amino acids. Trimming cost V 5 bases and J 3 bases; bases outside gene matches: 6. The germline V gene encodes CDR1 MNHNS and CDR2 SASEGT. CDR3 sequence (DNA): TGTGCCAGCAGTTACGGCAGGGGGGACACTGAAGCTTTCTTT. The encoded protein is CASSYGRGDTEAFF.

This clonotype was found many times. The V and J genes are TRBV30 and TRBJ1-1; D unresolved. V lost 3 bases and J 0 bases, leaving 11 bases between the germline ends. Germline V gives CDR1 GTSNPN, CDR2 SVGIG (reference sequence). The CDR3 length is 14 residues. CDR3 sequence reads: CAWSPTTLNTEAFF. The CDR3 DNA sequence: TGTGCCTGGAGCCCAACCACACTGAACACTGAAGCTTTCTTT.

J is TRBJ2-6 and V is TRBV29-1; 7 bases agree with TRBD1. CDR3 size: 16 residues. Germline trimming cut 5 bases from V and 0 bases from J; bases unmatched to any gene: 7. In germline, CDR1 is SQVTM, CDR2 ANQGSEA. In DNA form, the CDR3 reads TGCAGCGTTCGCGAAGGGGGCTTCTCTGGGGCCAACGTCCTGACTTTC. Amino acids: CSVREGGFSGANVLTF. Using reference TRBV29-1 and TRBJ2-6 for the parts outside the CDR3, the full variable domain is SAVISQKPSRDICQRGTSLTIQCQVDSQVTMMFWYRQQPGQSLTLIATANQGSEATYESGFVIDKFPISRPNLTFSTLTVSNMSPEDSSIYLCSVREGGFSGANVLTFGAGSRLTVL.

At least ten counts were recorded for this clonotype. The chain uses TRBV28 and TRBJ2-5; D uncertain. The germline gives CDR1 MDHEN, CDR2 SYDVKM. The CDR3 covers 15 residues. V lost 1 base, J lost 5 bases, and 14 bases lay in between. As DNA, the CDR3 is TGTGCCAGCAGTTTATCAGACTCCTGGGCGGAGACCCAGTACTTC. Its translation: CASSLSDSWAETQYF.

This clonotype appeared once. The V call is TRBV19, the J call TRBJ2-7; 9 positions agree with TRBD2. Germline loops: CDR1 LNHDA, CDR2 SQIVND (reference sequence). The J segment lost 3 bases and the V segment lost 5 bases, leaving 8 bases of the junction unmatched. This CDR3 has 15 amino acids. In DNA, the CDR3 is TGTGCCAGTAGTCCCCGTAGTAGCGGGAGCTACGAGCAGTACTTC. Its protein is CASSPRSSGSYEQYF. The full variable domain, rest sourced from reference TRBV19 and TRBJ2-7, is DGGITQSPKYLFRKEGQNVTLSCEQNLNHDAMYWYRQDPGQGLRLIYYSQIVNDFQKGDIAEGYSVSREKKESFPLTVTSAQKNPTAFYLCASSPRSSGSYEQYFGPGTRLTVT.

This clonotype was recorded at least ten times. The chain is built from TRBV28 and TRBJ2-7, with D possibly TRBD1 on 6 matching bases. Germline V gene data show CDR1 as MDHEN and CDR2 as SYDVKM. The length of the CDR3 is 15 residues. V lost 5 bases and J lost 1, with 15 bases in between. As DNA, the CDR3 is TGTGCCAGCAGTCCCCAGGGGTGGGGTTCCTACGAGCAGTACTTC. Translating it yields CASSPQGWGSYEQYF.

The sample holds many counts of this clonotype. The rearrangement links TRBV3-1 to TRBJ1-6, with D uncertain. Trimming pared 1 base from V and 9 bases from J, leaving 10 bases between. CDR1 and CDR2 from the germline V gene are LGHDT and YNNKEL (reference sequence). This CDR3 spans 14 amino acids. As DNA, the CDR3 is TGTGCCAGCAGCCAAGGACGATTGGGTTCACCCCTCCACTTT. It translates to CASSQGRLGSPLHF.

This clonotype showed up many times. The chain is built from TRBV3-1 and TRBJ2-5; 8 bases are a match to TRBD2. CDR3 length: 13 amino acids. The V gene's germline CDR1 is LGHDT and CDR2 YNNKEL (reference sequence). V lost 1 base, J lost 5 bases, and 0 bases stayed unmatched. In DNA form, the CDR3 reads TGTGCCAGCAGCCAAGCGGGGGGGGAGACCCAGTACTTC. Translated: CASSQAGGETQYF.

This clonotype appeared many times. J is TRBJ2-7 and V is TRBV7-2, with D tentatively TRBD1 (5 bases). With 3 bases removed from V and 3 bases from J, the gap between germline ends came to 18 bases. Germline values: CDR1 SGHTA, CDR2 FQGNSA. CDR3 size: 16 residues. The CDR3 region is CASSFGVLGQGYEQYF. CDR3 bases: TGTGCCAGCAGCTTTGGGGTCCTTGGGCAGGGCTACGAGCAGTACTTC.

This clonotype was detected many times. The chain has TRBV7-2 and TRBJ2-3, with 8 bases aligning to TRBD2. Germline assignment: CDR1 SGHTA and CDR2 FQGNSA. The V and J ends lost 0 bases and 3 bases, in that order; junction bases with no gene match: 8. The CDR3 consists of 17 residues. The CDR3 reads CASSLAVREGRTDTQYF. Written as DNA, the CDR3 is TGTGCCAGCAGCTTAGCGGTACGGGAGGGGCGGACAGATACGCAGTATTTT.

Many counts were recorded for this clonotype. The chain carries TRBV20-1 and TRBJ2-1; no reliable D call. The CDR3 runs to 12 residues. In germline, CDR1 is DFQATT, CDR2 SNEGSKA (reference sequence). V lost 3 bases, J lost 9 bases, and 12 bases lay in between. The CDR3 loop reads CSASEGVGEQFF. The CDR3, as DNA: TGCAGTGCTAGTGAAGGAGTCGGTGAGCAGTTCTTC.

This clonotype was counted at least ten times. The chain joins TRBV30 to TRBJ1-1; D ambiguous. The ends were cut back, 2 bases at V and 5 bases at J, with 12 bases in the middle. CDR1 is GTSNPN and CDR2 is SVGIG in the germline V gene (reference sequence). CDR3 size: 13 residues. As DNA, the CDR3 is TGTGCCTGGAGTCTCGGGGTGGGGACTGAAGCTTTCTTT. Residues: CAWSLGVGTEAFF.

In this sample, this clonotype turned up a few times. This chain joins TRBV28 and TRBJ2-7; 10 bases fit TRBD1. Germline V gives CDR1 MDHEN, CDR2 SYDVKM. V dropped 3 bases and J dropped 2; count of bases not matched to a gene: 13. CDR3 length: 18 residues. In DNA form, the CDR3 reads TGTGCCAGCAGTTTCACCCTCGGGACAGGGGAGGGGGCCTACGAGCAGTACTTC. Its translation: CASSFTLGTGEGAYEQYF.